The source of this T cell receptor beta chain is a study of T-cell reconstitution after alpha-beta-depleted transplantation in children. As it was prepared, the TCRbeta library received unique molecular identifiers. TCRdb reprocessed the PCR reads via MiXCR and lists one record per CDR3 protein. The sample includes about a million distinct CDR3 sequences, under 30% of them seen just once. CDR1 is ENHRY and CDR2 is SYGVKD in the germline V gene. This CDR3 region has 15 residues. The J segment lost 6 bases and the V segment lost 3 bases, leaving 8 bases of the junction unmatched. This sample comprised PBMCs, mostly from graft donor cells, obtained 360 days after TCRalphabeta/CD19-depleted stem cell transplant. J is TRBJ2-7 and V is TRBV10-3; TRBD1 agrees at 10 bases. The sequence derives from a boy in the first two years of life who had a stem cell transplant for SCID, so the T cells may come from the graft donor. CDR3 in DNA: TGTGCCATCAGTGATCCGGGACAGGGGACCATCGAGCAGTACTTC. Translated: CAISDPGQGTIEQYF.